The 5 T cell receptor beta chains below come from one sample, sequenced in a study of cytomegalovirus exposure and HLA in healthy donors. It was with 60 Vbeta and 13 Jbeta primers that the PCR ran. The repertoire was sequenced with immunoSEQ multiplex PCR; TCRdb's copy has only in-frame clones and lacks some. The top ten hold roughly 3% of the sample, which has around 130,000 clones, roughly 70% seen once. The sequenced sample was PBMCs. Source of these receptors: a woman between 40 and 50 years old in good health and CMV-seropositive.

The chain carries TRBV30 and TRBJ2-2; no clear D gene. Trimming pared 5 bases from V and 4 bases from J, leaving 11 bases between. This CDR3 contains 13 residues. Germline values: CDR1 GTSNPN, CDR2 SVGIG (reference sequence). CDR3 nucleotides: TGTGCCTGGGTACAGAGTCCCACCGGGGAGCTGTTTTTT. Protein: CAWVQSPTGELFF.

V usage is TRBV6-4 and J usage is TRBJ2-2; D perhaps matches TRBD2 (5 bases). Germline CDR1 reads MRHNA; CDR2 reads SNTAGT. V lost 3 bases, J lost 4 bases, and 12 bases lay in between. The CDR3 contains 15 residues. The CDR3 coding sequence is TGTGCCAGCAGTGAGGACTTAGCAAGCACCGGGGAGCTGTTTTTT. Encoded protein: CASSEDLASTGELFF.

This rearrangement joins TRBV4-3 to TRBJ2-4, with TRBD1 identical over 7 bases. CDR1 is LGHNA and CDR2 is YSLEER in the germline V gene. V was pared by 0 bases and J by 0 bases, with 5 bases of the junction left unmatched. The length of the CDR3 is 17 residues. The CDR3 loop is CASSQDIDREAKNIQYF. DNA of the CDR3: TGCGCCAGCAGCCAAGATATAGACAGGGAAGCCAAAAACATTCAGTACTTC.

The chain carries TRBV19 and TRBJ1-2; D is unclear. Germline V gene data show CDR1 as LNHDA and CDR2 as SQIVND (reference sequence). This CDR3 spans 11 amino acids. V lost 6 bases, J lost 2 bases, and 4 bases lay in between. CDR3 sequence: CASSQNYGYTF. As DNA, the CDR3 is TGTGCCAGTAGCCAGAACTATGGCTACACCTTC.

The chain links TRBV6-1 to TRBJ1-2, with 10 bases identical to TRBD1. Trimming cost V 8 bases and J 7 bases; bases outside gene matches: 4. Germline loops: CDR1 MNHNS, CDR2 SASEGT. The CDR3 covers 12 residues. The CDR3, as DNA: TGTGCCAGCGAGACAGGGGGCTTTGGCTACACCTTC. It is translated as CASETGGFGYTF.